A single sample is the source of the 3 T cell receptor beta chains below, sequenced in a study of high-grade serous ovarian cancer treatment subgroups. Tumor tissue was taken before any definitive surgery or chemotherapy was given. Repertoires were generated with immunoSEQ multiplex PCR, while TCRdb's copy carries only in-frame clones and drops some. This sample has some 10,000 clones, with 72% found just once. Sequences were obtained from tumor tissue. The receptors shown here come from a human donor with high-grade serous ovarian cancer.

The chain combines TRBV29-1 with TRBJ1-2; 8 nucleotides agree with TRBD1. Germline CDR1 reads SQVTM; CDR2 reads ANQGSEA. With V trimmed by 7 bases and J by 3 bases, 10 bases remained unmatched. The CDR3 spans 14 residues. CDR3 bases: TGCAGCGCCCAGGGTCTGACAGGGGACTATGGCTACACCTTC. It yields the protein CSAQGLTGDYGYTF.

J is TRBJ2-5 and V is TRBV2, with TRBD2 matching 7 bases. This CDR3 spans 14 amino acids. Trimming cost V 8 bases and J 5 bases; bases outside gene matches: 11. Looked up from germline, CDR1 is SNHLY and CDR2 is FYNNEI. The CDR3 DNA sequence: TGTGCCAGCCACGTAGGCAGGGAGGGTGAGACCCAGTACTTC. Residues: CASHVGREGETQYF.

A single count supports this clone. The chain carries TRBV29-1 and TRBJ1-2, with TRBD1 matching 10 bases. Germline trimming cut 4 bases from V and 6 bases from J; bases unmatched to any gene: 5. This CDR3 comprises 13 residues. Germline V lookup: CDR1 SQVTM, CDR2 ANQGSEA. DNA of the CDR3: TGCAGCGTTGCTCCGGGACAGGGGAATGGCTACACCTTC. Residues: CSVAPGQGNGYTF.